This T cell receptor (beta chain) was captured by sequencing in a study of blood T cell repertoires in COVID-19 (dated by TCRdb to the early 2020s). Context from the whole study: Samples covering the acute and convalescent phases of COVID-19 were provided by collaborators in the United States, Italy and Spain. The material from the prospective study consisted of cDNA or gDNA derived from T cells, B-cell-depleted T cells, or PBMCs. The dataset comprised deeply sampled blood TCRbeta repertoires from subjects exposed to, actively infected with, or recovered from COVID-19. The repertoires were released in a freely available public database meant as a resource for research on the immune response to SARS-CoV-2. The samples were drawn from two sources: the first 160 participants of the ongoing ImmuneRACE study, and 1,254 subjects contributed by 6 global collaborators. Nearly every sample came with metadata listing a de-identified subject ID, COVID-19 status, age in years and sex. Where available, HLA class I and class II types were obtained from metadata supplied by the sample provider rather than from assay-based typing.

Summary of the overall study and its limitations: The amount of clinical and demographic metadata varied by source and participant and was provided uncurated.

This clone has more than one count but fewer than ten. Its recognized antigen is unknown. One base away there is no much larger clone; base qualities are not given. Reading the germline V gene gives CDR1 SGHAT and CDR2 FQNNGV. Its CDR3 holds 16 amino acids, cysteine through phenylalanine. The read is trimmed to its CDR3 DNA, 48 bases read in frame from base 1. V and J are truncated by 8 bases and 0 bases respectively, leaving an intervening sequence of 19 bases. TCRbeta CDR3 regions were amplified from genomic DNA using the immunoSEQ Assay, a bias-controlled multiplex PCR. Concerning the study's data processing: Nucleated cell counts per sample were estimated from amplification of reference gene primers within the assay. To quantify the absolute abundance of each unique TCRbeta CDR3 rearrangement, sequence reads were collapsed and filtered. For each sample, productive Simpson clonality was calculated as the square root of Simpson's diversity index across productive rearrangements. Imported from immuneACCESS, the table was reduced by TCRdb to in-frame sequences with V and J called. These copies leave out some clones; in studies compared against another copy, an unresolved V gene accounts for under half, and the cause of the remainder is not known. D and trimming were read from the DNA, whereas the V and J calls and clone size are those reported in that table. The sample records 90,000 or so clones, 75% to 90% of which are singletons. About 4.9% of the sample is held by the ten biggest clonotypes.

One collaborating source in Seattle enrolled patients during active infection and followed them longitudinally through the course of disease. Whole blood was collected in K2EDTA tubes by collaborating institutions according to the institutions' own protocols. For TCRbeta analysis, collaborator samples were shipped as frozen whole blood, as isolated PBMCs, or as DNA extracted from either sample type. The TCR was taken from a man aged 55-75 years with COVID-19, enrolled during active disease. The rearranged segments are TRBV11-2 and TRBJ1-1, with TRBD1 as a weak D call on 5 bases. What was sequenced was peripheral blood. The CDR3 reads as follows: CASSGGDRVLNTEAFF. The nucleotides read TGTGCCAGCTCCGGGGGGGACCGAGTTTTGAACACTGAAGCTTTCTTT.